These 2 T cell receptor beta chains came from one sample sequenced in a study of blood T cell repertoires in COVID-19. Repertoires were generated with immunoSEQ multiplex PCR, while TCRdb's copy carries only in-frame clones and drops some. The table has about 140,000 clones, about 77% seen once; the top ten hold roughly 8.6%. The sample taken for sequencing was peripheral blood. The receptors come from a woman aged 50 to 65 with active or convalescent COVID-19.

The gene calls are TRBV11-3 and TRBJ2-2; 7 positions agree with TRBD1. The CDR3 covers 16 residues. With V trimmed by 2 bases and J by 3 bases, 6 bases remained unmatched. Germline assignment: CDR1 SGHNT and CDR2 YENEEA. The chain's CDR3 is CASSLYGDRYTGELFF. For the CDR3, the DNA is TGTGCCAGCAGCTTATACGGGGACAGATACACCGGGGAGCTGTTTTTT.

This clone was detected a few times. The rearrangement links TRBV13 to TRBJ2-1, with TRBD2 matching 14 bases. V gave up 5 bases and J gave up 7 bases; unmatched junction bases: 7. Germline CDR1 is PRHDT and CDR2 is FYEKMQ (reference sequence). The CDR3 is 16 residues long. The CDR3 protein is CASSPGLAGGINEQFF. CDR3 coding DNA: TGTGCCAGCAGCCCTGGACTAGCGGGAGGCATAAATGAGCAGTTCTTC.